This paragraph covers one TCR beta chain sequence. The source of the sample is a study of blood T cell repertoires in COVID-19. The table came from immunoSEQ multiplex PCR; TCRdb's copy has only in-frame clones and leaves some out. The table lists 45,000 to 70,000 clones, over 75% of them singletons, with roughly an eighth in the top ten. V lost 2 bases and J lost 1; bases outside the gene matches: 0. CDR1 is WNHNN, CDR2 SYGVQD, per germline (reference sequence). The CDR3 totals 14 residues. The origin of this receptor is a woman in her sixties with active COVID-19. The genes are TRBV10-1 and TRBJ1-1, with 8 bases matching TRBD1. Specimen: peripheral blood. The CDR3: CASSEGQGNTEAFF. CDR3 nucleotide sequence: TGCGCCAGCAGTGAGGGACAGGGGAACACTGAAGCTTTCTTT.